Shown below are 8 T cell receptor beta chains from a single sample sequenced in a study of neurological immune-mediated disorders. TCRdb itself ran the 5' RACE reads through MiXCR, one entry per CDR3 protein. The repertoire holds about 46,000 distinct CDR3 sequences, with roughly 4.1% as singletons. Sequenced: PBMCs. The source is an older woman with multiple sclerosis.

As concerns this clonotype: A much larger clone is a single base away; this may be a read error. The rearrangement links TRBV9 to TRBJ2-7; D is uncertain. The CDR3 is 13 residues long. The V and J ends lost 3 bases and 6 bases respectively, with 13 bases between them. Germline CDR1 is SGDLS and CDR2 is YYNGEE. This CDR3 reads CASSGESQGEQYF. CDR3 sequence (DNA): TGTGCCAGCAGCGGGGAAAGCCAAGGCGAGCAGTACTTC.

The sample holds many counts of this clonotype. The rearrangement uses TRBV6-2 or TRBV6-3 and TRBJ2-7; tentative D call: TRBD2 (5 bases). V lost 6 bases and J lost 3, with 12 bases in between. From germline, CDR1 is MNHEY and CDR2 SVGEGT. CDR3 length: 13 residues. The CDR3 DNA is TGTGCCAGCAGGAGGGTTTGGGACTACGAGCAGTACTTC. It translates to CASRRVWDYEQYF.

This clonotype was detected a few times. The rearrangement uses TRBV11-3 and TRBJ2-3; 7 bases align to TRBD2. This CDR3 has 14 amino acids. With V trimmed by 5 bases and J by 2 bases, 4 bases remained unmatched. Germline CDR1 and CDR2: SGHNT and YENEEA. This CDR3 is CASSARGTTDTQYF. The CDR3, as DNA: TGTGCCAGCAGCGCGCGGGGGACCACAGATACGCAGTATTTT.

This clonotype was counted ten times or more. CDR3 loop: CASSMDRAADTQYF. The CDR3, as DNA: TGTGCCAGCAGTATGGACAGGGCCGCAGATACGCAGTATTTT. This rearrangement joins TRBV5-5 to TRBJ2-3; 8 bases are a match to TRBD1. The CDR3 length is 14 residues. V shed 5 bases, J shed 4 bases, and the junction held 6 bases outside the gene matches. CDR1 and CDR2 (germline): SGHKS, YYEKEE (reference sequence).

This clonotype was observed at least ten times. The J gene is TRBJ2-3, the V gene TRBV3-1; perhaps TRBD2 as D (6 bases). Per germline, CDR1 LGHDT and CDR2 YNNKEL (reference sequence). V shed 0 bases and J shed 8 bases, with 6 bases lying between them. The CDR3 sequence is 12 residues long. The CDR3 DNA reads TGTGCCAGCAGCCAAGAGGGAGGTACGCAGTATTTT. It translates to CASSQEGGTQYF.

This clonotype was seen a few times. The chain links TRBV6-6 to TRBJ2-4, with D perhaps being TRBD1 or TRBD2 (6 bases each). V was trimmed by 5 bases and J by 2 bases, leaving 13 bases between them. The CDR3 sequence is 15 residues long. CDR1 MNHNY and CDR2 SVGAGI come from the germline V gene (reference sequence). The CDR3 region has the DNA TGTGCCAGCAGTCCTACAGGGAGGACCAAAAACATTCAGTACTTC. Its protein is CASSPTGRTKNIQYF.

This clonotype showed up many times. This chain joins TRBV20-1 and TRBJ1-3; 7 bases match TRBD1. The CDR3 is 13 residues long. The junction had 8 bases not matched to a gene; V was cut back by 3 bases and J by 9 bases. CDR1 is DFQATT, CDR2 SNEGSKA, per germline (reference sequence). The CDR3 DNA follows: TGCAGTGCTAGTAAACAGGGGATCTCCACCATATATTTT. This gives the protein CSASKQGISTIYF.

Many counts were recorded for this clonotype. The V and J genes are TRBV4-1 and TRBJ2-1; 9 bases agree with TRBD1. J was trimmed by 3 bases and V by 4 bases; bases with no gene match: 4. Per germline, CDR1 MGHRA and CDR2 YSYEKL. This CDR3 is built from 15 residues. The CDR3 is CASSLDRGDYNEQFF. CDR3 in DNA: TGCGCCAGCAGCCTGGACAGGGGAGACTACAATGAGCAGTTCTTC.